This T cell receptor beta chain was captured by sequencing in a study of T cell repertoires in cytomegalovirus infection. Points on this clonotype: Its specificity is unknown.

TCRdb itself ran the reads through MiXCR, one entry per CDR3 protein. The sample holds around 120,000 distinct CDR3 sequences; roughly a quarter are singletons and the top ten take roughly 33%. This CDR3 is built from 17 residues. V gave up 8 bases and J gave up 2 bases, with 21 bases separating them. CDR1 and CDR2 from the germline V gene are MNHEY and SMNVEV (reference sequence). The TCR comes from a human donor in good health (CMV status not recorded). Some clones in this sample may be carry-over from other donors' samples. Specimen: PBMCs, sequenced either directly or after in vitro stimulation (not recorded which). This sequence joins TRBV27 and TRBJ2-2; perhaps TRBD1 as D (5 bases). CDR3 coding DNA: TGTGCCAGCCGCTCAACCAAGGGGATCTTCAACACCGGGGAGCTGTTTTTT. Translated: CASRSTKGIFNTGELFF.